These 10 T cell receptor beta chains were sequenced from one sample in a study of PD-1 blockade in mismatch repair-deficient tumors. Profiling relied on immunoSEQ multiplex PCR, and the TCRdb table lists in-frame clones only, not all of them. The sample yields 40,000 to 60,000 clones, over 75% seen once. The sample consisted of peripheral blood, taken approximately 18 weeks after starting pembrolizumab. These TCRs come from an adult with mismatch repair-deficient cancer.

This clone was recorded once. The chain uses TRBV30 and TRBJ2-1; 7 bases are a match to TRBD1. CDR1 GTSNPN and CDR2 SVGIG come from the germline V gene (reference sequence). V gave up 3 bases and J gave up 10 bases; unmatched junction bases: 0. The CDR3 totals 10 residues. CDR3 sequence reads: CAWRDREQFF. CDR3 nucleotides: TGTGCCTGGAGGGACAGGGAGCAGTTCTTC.

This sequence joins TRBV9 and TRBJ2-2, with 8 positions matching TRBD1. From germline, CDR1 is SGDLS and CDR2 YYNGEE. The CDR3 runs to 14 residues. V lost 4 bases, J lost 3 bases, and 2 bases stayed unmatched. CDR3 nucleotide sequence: TGTGCCAGCAGCAGACAGGGGCACACCGGGGAGCTGTTTTTT. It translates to CASSRQGHTGELFF.

This CDR3 reads CASTFRDAWAEAFF. CDR3 nucleotide sequence: TGTGCCAGCACCTTCCGGGACGCATGGGCAGAAGCTTTCTTT. This rearrangement joins TRBV5-6 to TRBJ1-1; TRBD1 is a possible D gene (5 bases). V was trimmed by 6 bases and J by 8 bases, leaving 20 bases between them. Germline loops: CDR1 SGHDT, CDR2 YYEEEE. This CDR3 contains 14 residues.

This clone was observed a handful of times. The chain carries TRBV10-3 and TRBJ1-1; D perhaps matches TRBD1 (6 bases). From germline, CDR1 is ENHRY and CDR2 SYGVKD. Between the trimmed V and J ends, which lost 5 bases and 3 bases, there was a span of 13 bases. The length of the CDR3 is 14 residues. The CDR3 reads CAISTTGPDTEAFF. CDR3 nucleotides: TGTGCCATCAGTACGACAGGCCCCGACACTGAAGCTTTCTTT.

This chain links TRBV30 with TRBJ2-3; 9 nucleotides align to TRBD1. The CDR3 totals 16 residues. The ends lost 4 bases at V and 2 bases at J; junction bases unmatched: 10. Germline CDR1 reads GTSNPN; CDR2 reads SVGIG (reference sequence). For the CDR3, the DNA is TGTGCCTGGATGGGGTACAGGGGGCGTTCCACAGATACGCAGTATTTT. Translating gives CAWMGYRGRSTDTQYF.

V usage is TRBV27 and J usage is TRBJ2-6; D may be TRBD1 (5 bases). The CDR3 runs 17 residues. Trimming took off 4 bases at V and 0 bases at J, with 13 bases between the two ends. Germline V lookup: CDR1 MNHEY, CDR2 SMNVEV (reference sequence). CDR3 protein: CASSSTGGSSGANVLTF. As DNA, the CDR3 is TGTGCCAGCAGTTCAACAGGTGGAAGCTCTGGGGCCAACGTCCTGACTTTC. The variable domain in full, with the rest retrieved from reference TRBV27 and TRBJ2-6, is EAQVTQNPRYLITVTGKKLTVTCSQNMNHEYMSWYRQDPGLGLRQIYYSMNVEVTDKGDVPEGYKVSRKEKRNFPLILESPSPNQTSLYFCASSSTGGSSGANVLTFGAGSRLTVL.

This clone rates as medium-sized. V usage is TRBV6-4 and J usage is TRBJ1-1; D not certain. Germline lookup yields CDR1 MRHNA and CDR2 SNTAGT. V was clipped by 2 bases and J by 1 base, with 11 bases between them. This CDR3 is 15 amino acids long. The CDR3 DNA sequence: TGTGCCAGCAGTGACGTCGGGATTGGGAACACTGAAGCTTTCTTT. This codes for CASSDVGIGNTEAFF.

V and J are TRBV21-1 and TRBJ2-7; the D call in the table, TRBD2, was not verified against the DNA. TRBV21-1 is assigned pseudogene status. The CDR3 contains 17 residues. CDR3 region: CASTLPPLARPTYEQYF. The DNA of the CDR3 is TGTGCCAGCACCCTACCACCTTTAGCGCGCCCTACATACGAGCAGTACTTC.

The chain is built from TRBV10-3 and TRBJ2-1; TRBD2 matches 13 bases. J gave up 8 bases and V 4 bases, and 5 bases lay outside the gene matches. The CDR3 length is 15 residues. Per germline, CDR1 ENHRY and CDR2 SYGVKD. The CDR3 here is CAISAGLAGVDEQFF. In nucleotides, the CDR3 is TGTGCCATCAGTGCCGGACTAGCGGGAGTCGATGAGCAGTTCTTC.

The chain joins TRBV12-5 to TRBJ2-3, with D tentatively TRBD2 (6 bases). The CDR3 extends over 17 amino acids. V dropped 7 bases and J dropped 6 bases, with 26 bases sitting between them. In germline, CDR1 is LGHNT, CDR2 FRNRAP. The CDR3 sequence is CASATPVGGPQRDTQYF. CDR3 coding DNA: TGTGCTAGTGCCACACCAGTGGGGGGACCCCAGAGGGATACGCAGTATTTT.